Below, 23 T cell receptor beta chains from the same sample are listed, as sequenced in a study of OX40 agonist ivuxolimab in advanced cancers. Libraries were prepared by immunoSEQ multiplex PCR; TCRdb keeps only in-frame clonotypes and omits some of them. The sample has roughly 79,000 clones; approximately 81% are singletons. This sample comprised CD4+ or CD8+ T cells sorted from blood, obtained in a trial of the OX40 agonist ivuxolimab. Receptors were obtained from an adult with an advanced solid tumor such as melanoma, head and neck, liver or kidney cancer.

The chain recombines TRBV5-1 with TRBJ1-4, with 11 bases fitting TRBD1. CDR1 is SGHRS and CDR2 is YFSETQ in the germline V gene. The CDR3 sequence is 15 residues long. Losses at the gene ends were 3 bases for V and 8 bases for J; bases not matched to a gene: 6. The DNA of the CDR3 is TGCGCCAGCAGCTACGGGACAGGGGGGTCGGAAAAACTGTTTTTT. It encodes CASSYGTGGSEKLFF.

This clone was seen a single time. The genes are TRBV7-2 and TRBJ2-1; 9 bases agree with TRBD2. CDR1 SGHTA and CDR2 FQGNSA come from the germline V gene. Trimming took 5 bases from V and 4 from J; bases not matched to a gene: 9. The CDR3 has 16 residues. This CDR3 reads CASSPLLAGFYNEQFF. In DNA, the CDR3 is TGTGCCAGCAGCCCCCTCCTAGCGGGGTTTTACAATGAGCAGTTCTTC.

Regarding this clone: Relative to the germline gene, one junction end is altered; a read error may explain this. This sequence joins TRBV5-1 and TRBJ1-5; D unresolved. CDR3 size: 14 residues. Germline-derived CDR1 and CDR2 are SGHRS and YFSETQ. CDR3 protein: CASSLDGSYQPQHF. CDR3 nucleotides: TGTGCCAGCAGCTTGGATGGTTCTTATCAGCCCCAGCATTTT.

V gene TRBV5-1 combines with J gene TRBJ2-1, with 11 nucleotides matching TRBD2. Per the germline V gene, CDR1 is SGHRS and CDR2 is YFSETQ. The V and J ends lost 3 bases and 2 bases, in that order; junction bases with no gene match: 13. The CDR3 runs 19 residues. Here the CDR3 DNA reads TGCGCCAGCAGCTCGCCACTCAAAAGACTAGCGGGAACCTACAATGAGCAGTTCTTC. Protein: CASSSPLKRLAGTYNEQFF.

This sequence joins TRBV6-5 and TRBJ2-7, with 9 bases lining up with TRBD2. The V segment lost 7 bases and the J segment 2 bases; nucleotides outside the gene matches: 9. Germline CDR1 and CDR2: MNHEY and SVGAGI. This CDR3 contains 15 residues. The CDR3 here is CASIHSGRRAYEQYF. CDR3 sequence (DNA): TGTGCCAGCATTCACAGCGGGAGGAGGGCCTACGAGCAGTACTTC.

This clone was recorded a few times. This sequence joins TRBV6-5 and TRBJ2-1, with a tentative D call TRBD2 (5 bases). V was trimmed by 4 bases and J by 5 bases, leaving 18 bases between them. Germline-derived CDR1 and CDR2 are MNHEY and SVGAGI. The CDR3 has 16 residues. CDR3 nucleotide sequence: TGTGCCAGCAGTTGGGCCAGGACTGGTCTCGACAATGAGCAGTTCTTC. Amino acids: CASSWARTGLDNEQFF.

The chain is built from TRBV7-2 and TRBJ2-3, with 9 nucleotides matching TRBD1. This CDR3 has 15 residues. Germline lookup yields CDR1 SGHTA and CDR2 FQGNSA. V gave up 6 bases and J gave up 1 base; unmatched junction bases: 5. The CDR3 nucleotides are TGTGCCAGCAGAACCACAGGGGGCCGCACAGATACGCAGTATTTT. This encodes CASRTTGGRTDTQYF.

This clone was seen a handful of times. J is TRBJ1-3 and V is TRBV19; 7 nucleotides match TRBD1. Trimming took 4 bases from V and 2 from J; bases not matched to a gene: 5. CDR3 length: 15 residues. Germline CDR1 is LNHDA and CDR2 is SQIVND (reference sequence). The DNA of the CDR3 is TGTGCCAGTAGTACTCGACAGGGAGCTGGAAACACCATATATTTT. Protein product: CASSTRQGAGNTIYF. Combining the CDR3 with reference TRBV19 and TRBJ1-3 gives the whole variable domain DGGITQSPKYLFRKEGQNVTLSCEQNLNHDAMYWYRQDPGQGLRLIYYSQIVNDFQKGDIAEGYSVSREKKESFPLTVTSAQKNPTAFYLCASSTRQGAGNTIYFGEGSWLTVV.

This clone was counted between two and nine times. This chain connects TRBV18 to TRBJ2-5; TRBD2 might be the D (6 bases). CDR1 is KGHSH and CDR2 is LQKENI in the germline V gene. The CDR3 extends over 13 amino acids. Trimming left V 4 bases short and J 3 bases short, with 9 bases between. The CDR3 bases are TGTGCCAGCTCACGCAGGGAGGAAGAGACCCAGTACTTC. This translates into CASSRREEETQYF.

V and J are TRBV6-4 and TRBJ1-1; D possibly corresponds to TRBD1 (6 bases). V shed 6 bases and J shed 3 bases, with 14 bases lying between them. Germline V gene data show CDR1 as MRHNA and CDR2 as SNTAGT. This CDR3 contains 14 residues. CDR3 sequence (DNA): TGTGCCAGCAGGGTTCAGGGGCAGGACACTGAAGCTTTCTTT. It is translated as CASRVQGQDTEAFF.

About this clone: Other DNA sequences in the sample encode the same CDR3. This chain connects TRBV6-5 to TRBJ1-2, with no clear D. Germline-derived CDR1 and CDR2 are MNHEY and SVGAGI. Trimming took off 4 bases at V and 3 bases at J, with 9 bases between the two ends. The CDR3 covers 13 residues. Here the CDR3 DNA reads TGTGCCAGCAGTTGGGAGGGAGACTATGGCTACACCTTC. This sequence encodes CASSWEGDYGYTF.

The CDR3 region is CASSIPTGEEQYF. The DNA of the CDR3 is TGTGCCAGCAGCATCCCTACAGGGGAAGAGCAGTACTTC. The genes are TRBV5-6 and TRBJ2-7; 7 bases are a match to TRBD1. CDR1 and CDR2 from the germline V gene are SGHDT and YYEEEE. Trimming at V came to 4 bases and at J to 7 bases, leaving 8 bases not matched to a gene. CDR3 size: 13 residues.

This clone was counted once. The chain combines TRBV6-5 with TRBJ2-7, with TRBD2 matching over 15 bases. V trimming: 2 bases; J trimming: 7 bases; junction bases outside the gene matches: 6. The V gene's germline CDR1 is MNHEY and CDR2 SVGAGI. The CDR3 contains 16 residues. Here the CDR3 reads CASSYLRTSGRAEQYF. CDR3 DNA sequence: TGTGCCAGCAGTTACCTCAGGACTAGCGGGAGGGCTGAGCAGTACTTC.

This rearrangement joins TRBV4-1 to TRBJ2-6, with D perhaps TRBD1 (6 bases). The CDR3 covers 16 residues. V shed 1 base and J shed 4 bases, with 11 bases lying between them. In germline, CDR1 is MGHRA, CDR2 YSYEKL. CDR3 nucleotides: TGCGCCAGCAGCCAAGGGCAGGGGTTGGGGGCCAACGTCCTGACTTTC. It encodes CASSQGQGLGANVLTF.

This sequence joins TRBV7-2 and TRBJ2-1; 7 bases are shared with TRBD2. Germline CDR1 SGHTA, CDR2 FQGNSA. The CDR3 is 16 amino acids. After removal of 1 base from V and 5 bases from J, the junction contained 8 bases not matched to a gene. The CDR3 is CASSLGGGTGNNEQFF. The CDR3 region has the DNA TGTGCCAGCAGCTTAGGGGGGGGTACCGGTAACAATGAGCAGTTCTTC.

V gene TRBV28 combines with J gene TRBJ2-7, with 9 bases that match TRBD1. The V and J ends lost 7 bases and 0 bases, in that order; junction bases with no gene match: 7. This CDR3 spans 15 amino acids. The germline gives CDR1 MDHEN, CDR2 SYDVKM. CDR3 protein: CASNEVGQGSYEQYF. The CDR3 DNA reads TGTGCCAGCAACGAAGTGGGACAGGGCTCCTACGAGCAGTACTTC.

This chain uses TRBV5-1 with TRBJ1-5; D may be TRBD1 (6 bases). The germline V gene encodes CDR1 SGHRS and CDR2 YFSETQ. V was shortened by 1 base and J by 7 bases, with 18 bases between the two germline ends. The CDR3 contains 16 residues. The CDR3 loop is CASSLPDRTAPQPQHF. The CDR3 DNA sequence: TGCGCCAGCAGCTTGCCCGATCGGACAGCCCCCCAGCCCCAGCATTTT.

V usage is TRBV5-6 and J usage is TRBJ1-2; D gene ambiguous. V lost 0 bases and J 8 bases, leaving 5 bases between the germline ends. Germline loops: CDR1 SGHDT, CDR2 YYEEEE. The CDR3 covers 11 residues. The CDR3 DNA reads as TGTGCCAGCAGCTTGGATTGGGGCTACACCTTC. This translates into CASSLDWGYTF.

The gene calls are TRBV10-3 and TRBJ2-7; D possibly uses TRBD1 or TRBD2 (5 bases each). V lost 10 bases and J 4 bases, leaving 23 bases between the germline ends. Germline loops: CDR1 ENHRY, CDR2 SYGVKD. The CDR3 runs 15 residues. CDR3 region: CATRLRGTAPYEQYF. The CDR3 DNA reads TGTGCCACCAGACTTCGAGGGACCGCTCCTTACGAGCAGTACTTC.

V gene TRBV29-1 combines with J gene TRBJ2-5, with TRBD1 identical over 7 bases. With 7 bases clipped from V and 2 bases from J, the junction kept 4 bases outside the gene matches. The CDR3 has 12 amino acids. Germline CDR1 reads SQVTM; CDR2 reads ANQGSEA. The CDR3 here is CSARDSQETQYF. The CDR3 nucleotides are TGCAGCGCCCGGGACAGTCAAGAGACCCAGTACTTC.

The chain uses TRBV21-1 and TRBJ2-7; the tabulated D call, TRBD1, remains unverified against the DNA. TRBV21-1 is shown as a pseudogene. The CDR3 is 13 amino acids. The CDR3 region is CASSQTLKQEQYF. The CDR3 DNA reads TGTGCCAGCAGCCAGACCCTAAAACAGGAGCAGTACTTC.

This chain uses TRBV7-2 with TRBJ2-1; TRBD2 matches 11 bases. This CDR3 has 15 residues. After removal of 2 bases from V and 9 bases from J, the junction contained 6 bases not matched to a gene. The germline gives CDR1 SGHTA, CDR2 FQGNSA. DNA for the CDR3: TGTGCCAGCAGCTTAACTAGCGGGAGAAAAGGTGAGCAGTTCTTC. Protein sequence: CASSLTSGRKGEQFF.

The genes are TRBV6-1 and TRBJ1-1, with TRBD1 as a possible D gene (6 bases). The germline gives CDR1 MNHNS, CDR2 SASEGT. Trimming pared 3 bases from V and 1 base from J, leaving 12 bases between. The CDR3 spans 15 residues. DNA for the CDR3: TGTGCCAGCAGTGAGGAGGGGGGAAGGAACACTGAAGCTTTCTTT. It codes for CASSEEGGRNTEAFF.